Following are 13 T cell receptor beta chains from one sample sequenced in a study of CD8 T cells in Susac syndrome (dated by TCRdb to between 2019 and 2020). Libraries were prepared through the immunoSEQ multiplex PCR assay. RNA was extracted using the RNeasy kit, and roughly 0.5 to 1 microgram was reverse transcribed with random hexamers. The public reads were reprocessed in TCRdb via fastp at Q25 and MiXCR, keeping in-frame beta chains. Each CDR3 protein gets just one entry, which takes the most common genes and DNA from the rows behind it. Present in this sample are about 130,000 distinct CDR3 sequences, just under 95% of which were seen just once. The ten largest clones represent approximately 0.18% of the sample. Sequencing input: CD8+ T cells from PBMCs. The origin of the receptors is a human donor with Susac syndrome.

The DNA of the CDR3 is TGCGCCAGCAGCACCAAGGAACAGGGACTCGGCCTCTACTACGAGCAGTACTTC. Protein: CASSTKEQGLGLYYEQYF. This chain connects TRBV5-1 to TRBJ2-7; D possibly matches TRBD1 or TRBD2 (6 bases each). The V gene's germline CDR1 is SGHRS and CDR2 YFSETQ. CDR3 length equals 18 residues. Trimming left V 4 bases short and J 3 bases short, with 26 bases between.

The V call is TRBV5-4, the J call TRBJ1-2, with 7 bases fitting TRBD1. The V gene's germline CDR1 is SGHNT and CDR2 YYREEE (reference sequence). CDR3 size: 14 residues. V gave up 1 base and J gave up 6 bases; unmatched junction bases: 6. Here the CDR3 DNA reads TGTGCCAGCAGCTTGAAGGGAGGGGGCCATGGCTACACCTTC. As protein: CASSLKGGGHGYTF. Looking up the rest from reference TRBV5-4 and TRBJ1-2 gives the full variable domain: ETGVTQSPTHLIKTRGQQVTLRCSSQSGHNTVSWYQQALGQGPQFIFQYYREEENGRGNFPPRFSGLQFPNYSSELNVNALELDDSALYLCASSLKGGGHGYTFGSGTRLTVV.

V gene TRBV11-2 combines with J gene TRBJ1-1; D is unclear. This CDR3 is built from 17 residues. Trimming pared 1 base from V and 0 bases from J, leaving 15 bases between. Germline V lookup: CDR1 SGHAT, CDR2 FQNNGV. The CDR3 DNA reads TGTGCCAGCAGCTTAGGGTCAGCACGGATCATGAACACTGAAGCTTTCTTT. This codes for CASSLGSARIMNTEAFF. The full variable domain, with the rest looked up from reference TRBV11-2 and TRBJ1-1, is EAGVAQSPRYKIIEKRQSVAFWCNPISGHATLYWYQQILGQGPKLLIQFQNNGVVDDSQLPKDRFSAERLKGVDSTLKIQPAKLEDSAVYLCASSLGSARIMNTEAFFGQGTRLTVV.

This chain joins TRBV12-3 or TRBV12-4 and TRBJ2-7; D may match TRBD1 or TRBD2 (5 bases each). The length of the CDR3 is 13 residues. The V end lost 3 bases, the J end lost 5 bases, and 11 bases lay between the germline ends. DNA for the CDR3: TGTGCCAGCAGTTTCCGGGGCCCCAACGAGCAGTACTTC. Translating it yields CASSFRGPNEQYF.

The chain employs TRBV28 and TRBJ2-7, with TRBD1 as a possible D gene (6 bases). Germline V gene data show CDR1 as MDHEN and CDR2 as SYDVKM. The V gene lost 5 bases and the J gene lost 5 bases, with 13 bases spanning the gap. This CDR3 is built from 13 residues. CDR3 bases: TGTGCCAGCAGTAATACAGGGTGGGACGAGCAGTACTTC. Translating it yields CASSNTGWDEQYF.

The chain uses TRBV6-5 and TRBJ2-3, with D possibly matching TRBD2 (6 bases). CDR1 is MNHEY, CDR2 SVGAGI, per germline. V lost 5 bases to trimming and J lost 2 bases, with 8 bases between them. There are 13 residues in the CDR3. CDR3 sequence (DNA): TGTGCCAGCAGTAGCGGGCTCACAGATACGCAGTATTTT. It specifies CASSSGLTDTQYF.

The rearrangement joins TRBV7-9 to TRBJ1-2; D unresolved. The germline V and J ends were trimmed by 1 base and 8 bases, with 11 bases remaining between them. Germline-derived CDR1 and CDR2 are SEHNR and FQNEAQ (reference sequence). The CDR3 totals 13 residues. The CDR3 sequence is CASSLVEGYGYTF. The CDR3 bases are TGTGCCAGCAGCTTAGTGGAGGGATACGGCTACACCTTC.

The chain employs TRBV2 and TRBJ2-7, with 12 bases aligning to TRBD2. V shed 4 bases and J 4 bases; nucleotides not matched to a gene: 8. CDR1 SNHLY and CDR2 FYNNEI come from the germline V gene. The CDR3 extends over 16 amino acids. The CDR3 is CASSGPGTSGLYEQYF. CDR3 nucleotide sequence: TGTGCCAGCAGTGGTCCCGGGACTAGCGGGCTTTACGAGCAGTACTTC.

The chain carries TRBV9 and TRBJ2-1; D could derive from TRBD1 or TRBD2 (6 bases each). CDR1 and CDR2 from the germline V gene are SGDLS and YYNGEE. The CDR3 totals 14 residues. V lost 4 bases and J lost 9, with 17 bases in between. The CDR3 is CASSQGGGVGEQFF. CDR3 nucleotide sequence: TGTGCCAGCAGCCAAGGAGGGGGAGTAGGTGAGCAGTTCTTC.

The V gene is TRBV27, the J gene TRBJ2-5, with D possibly matching TRBD2 (5 bases). V lost 5 bases and J 7 bases, leaving 14 bases between the germline ends. This CDR3 comprises 13 residues. CDR1 is MNHEY, CDR2 SMNVEV, per germline (reference sequence). The CDR3 sequence: CASSGSFLVTQYF. CDR3 sequence (DNA): TGTGCCAGCAGTGGGAGCTTTTTGGTGACCCAGTACTTC.

This sequence joins TRBV12-3 or TRBV12-4 and TRBJ2-3, with TRBD2 matching 8 bases. The CDR3 covers 14 residues. After removal of 7 bases from V and 2 bases from J, the junction contained 5 bases not matched to a gene. CDR3 DNA: TGTGCCAGCACGATAGCGGGAATCACAGATACGCAGTATTTT. It specifies CASTIAGITDTQYF.

This chain links TRBV29-1 with TRBJ1-1; tentatively, D is TRBD1 (6 bases). The germline V gene has CDR1 SQVTM and CDR2 ANQGSEA. V lost 3 bases and J 4 bases, leaving 15 bases between the germline ends. This CDR3 spans 14 amino acids. DNA of the CDR3: TGCAGCGTTGATATACAGGGTTTCGGCACTGAAGCTTTCTTT. Amino acid sequence: CSVDIQGFGTEAFF.

This chain joins TRBV5-1 and TRBJ2-5; either TRBD1 or TRBD2 may supply D (5 bases each). Germline CDR1 SGHRS, CDR2 YFSETQ. The V end was cut by 5 bases, the J end by 1 base, with 12 bases between. The CDR3 sequence is 14 residues long. In DNA form, the CDR3 reads TGCGCCAGCAGTCAAGGGGAGACCCAAGAGACCCAGTACTTC. It yields the protein CASSQGETQETQYF.